This is a list of T cell receptor beta chains from one sample in a study of shared clonotypes between healthy human individuals. The data were produced by immunoSEQ multiplex PCR, yet TCRdb's version contains in-frame clones alone and is incomplete. The sample has some 2 million clones, approximately 94% seen once. Sequenced material: naive CD8+ T cells sorted from blood. The receptors shown here come from a man younger than 35 in good health. Both conserved end residues are part of each CDR3. Fields, in order: J gene, D gene, V gene, clone size, CDR3 protein, CDR3 DNA. The D gene is left open where the match is weak. Clone size appears in some rows only: once, few, many, or a class for an expanded clone.

TRBJ2-7 . TRBV30 . CASGQQAYEQYF TGTGCCTCAGGACAGCAAGCCTACGAGCAGTACTTC
TRBJ2-1 . TRBV27 . CASSLVGAYNEQFF TGTGCCAGCAGTCTTGTTGGGGCTTACAATGAGCAGTTCTTC
TRBJ2-7 TRBD1 TRBV6-1 . CASSTQGAYEQYF TGTGCCAGCAGCACACAGGGGGCTTACGAGCAGTACTTC
TRBJ2-3 TRBD2 TRBV4-2 . CASSQDRPSGEGDTQYF TGTGCCAGCAGCCAAGATAGGCCTAGCGGGGAGGGAGATACGCAGTATTTT
TRBJ2-7 TRBD2 TRBV5-1 . CASSYGSSGRFDEQYF TGCGCCAGCAGCTACGGTTCTAGCGGGAGGTTCGACGAGCAGTACTTC
TRBJ2-3 . TRBV2 . CACEWGDTQYF TGTGCCTGCGAATGGGGGGATACGCAGTATTTT
TRBJ1-1 TRBD1 TRBV6-1 . CASSVLPGQGTTEAFF TGTGCCAGCAGTGTACTGCCCGGACAGGGGACCACTGAAGCTTTCTTT
TRBJ2-7 . TRBV5-1 once CASSFGIAYEQYF TGCGCCAGCAGCTTTGGGATTGCCTACGAGCAGTACTTC
TRBJ2-2 . TRBV19 . CAGNAGRPGELFF TGTGCCGGTAACGCTGGCCGTCCCGGGGAGCTGTTTTTT
TRBJ1-3 . TRBV7-9 . CASSLEGGSGNTIYF TGTGCCAGCAGCTTGGAAGGTGGCTCTGGAAACACCATATATTTT
TRBJ2-1 . TRBV4-1 once CASSPSSASSYNEQFF TGCGCCAGCAGCCCATCTAGCGCCAGCTCCTACAATGAGCAGTTCTTC
TRBJ1-5 . TRBV4-1 . CASSQDPNQPQHF TGCGCCAGCAGCCAAGACCCTAATCAGCCCCAGCATTTT
TRBJ1-6 . TRBV28 . CASSPLEGGGFSPLHF TGTGCCAGCAGTCCCTTAGAGGGGGGGGGATTTTCACCCCTCCACTTT
TRBJ2-5 . TRBV5-6 . CASSLEELQETQYF TGTGCCAGCAGCTTGGAGGAGTTACAAGAGACCCAGTACTTC
TRBJ1-1 . TRBV28 . CASSPRDLLNTEAFF TGTGCCAGCAGTCCCCGCGATCTCCTGAACACTGAAGCTTTCTTT
TRBJ2-1 . TRBV27 . CASSPRGLREHNEQFF TGTGCCAGCAGTCCGCGGGGGCTAAGGGAACACAATGAGCAGTTCTTC
TRBJ1-2 . TRBV9 . CASSVDMSSVTF TGTGCCAGCAGCGTCGACATGAGTTCGGTCACCTTC
TRBJ1-5 TRBD1 TRBV28 . CASSARTGGGQPQHF TGTGCCAGCAGTGCCAGGACAGGGGGCGGTCAGCCCCAGCATTTT
TRBJ2-2 . TRBV21-1 . CASSPRPYVASGDTNTGELFF TGTGCCAGCAGCCCTCGACCTTATGTGGCTAGCGGGGATACGAACACCGGGGAGCTGTTTTTT
TRBJ2-5 TRBD2 TRBV7-9 . CASSSPSGRGEETQYF TGTGCCAGCAGCTCCCCAAGCGGGAGGGGGGAAGAGACCCAGTACTTC
TRBJ1-1 TRBD1 TRBV7-2 . CASSPRGGGYTEAFF TGTGCCAGCAGCCCAAGGGGAGGGGGCTACACTGAAGCTTTCTTT
TRBJ1-4 . TRBV4-1 . CASSQGGGAEEKLFF TGCGCCAGCAGCCAAGGGGGGGGCGCCGAGGAAAAACTGTTTTTT
TRBJ2-2 . TRBV5-4 . CASSLISNTGELFF TGTGCCAGCAGCTTGATCTCGAACACCGGGGAGCTGTTTTTT
TRBJ2-6 . TRBV15 . CATSRDGNSGANVLTF TGTGCCACCAGCAGAGATGGTAATTCTGGGGCCAACGTCCTGACTTTC
TRBJ1-2 . TRBV5-6 once CASFRGAPDGYTF TGTGCCAGCTTTCGTGGGGCGCCGGATGGCTACACCTTC
TRBJ2-7 . TRBV29-1 . CSIIPGQGTYEQYF TGCAGCATTATACCTGGTCAGGGGACCTACGAGCAGTACTTC
TRBJ1-4 . TRBV7-9 . CASSFSFRENEKLFF TGTGCCAGCAGCTTCTCATTCAGGGAAAATGAAAAACTGTTTTTT
TRBJ1-4 . TRBV30 . CAWSDLDEKLFF TGTGCCTGGAGTGATCTGGATGAAAAACTGTTTTTT
TRBJ2-3 . TRBV2 . CAPRGTSGGQYF TGTGCACCGAGGGGAACTTCCGGGGGGCAGTATTTT
TRBJ1-1 TRBD1 TRBV5-4 . CASSSDRAGNTEAFF TGTGCCAGCAGCAGCGACAGGGCGGGGAACACTGAAGCTTTCTTT
TRBJ2-1 TRBD1 TRBV9 . CASSGRTDRALYNEQFF TGTGCCAGCAGCGGACGGACCGACAGGGCTCTCTACAATGAGCAGTTCTTC
TRBJ1-1 . TRBV19 . CASSLGGDTEAFF TGTGCCAGTAGTCTGGGAGGGGACACTGAAGCTTTCTTT
TRBJ1-1 . TRBV4-1 once CASSPQEGNTEAFF TGCGCCAGCAGCCCCCAAGAGGGCAACACTGAAGCTTTCTTT
TRBJ1-1 . TRBV27 once CASSNAPSKTFF TGTGCCAGCAGTAATGCGCCCTCGAAGACTTTCTTT
TRBJ1-1 . TRBV5-4 . CASSPGGEDTEAFF TGTGCCAGCAGTCCGGGGGGCGAGGACACTGAAGCTTTCTTT
TRBJ2-1 TRBD1 TRBV2 . CASPEPGQGNFF TGTGCCAGCCCTGAACCCGGACAGGGAAATTTCTTC
TRBJ2-7 TRBD2 TRBV6-1 . CASSEGRWEGYEQYF TGTGCCAGCAGTGAAGGGCGTTGGGAGGGCTACGAGCAGTACTTC